These 22 T cell receptor beta chains came from one sample sequenced in a study of T cell changes during pregnancy in multiple sclerosis. Repertoires were generated with immunoSEQ multiplex PCR, while TCRdb's copy carries only in-frame clones and drops some. The sample lists 100,000 or so clones; 90% to 95% were seen once. The source material was peripheral blood, sampled before pregnancy. The origin of the receptors is a female donor with multiple sclerosis, enrolled in a pregnancy study.

The chain combines TRBV4-2 with TRBJ1-1, with TRBD1 identical over 9 bases. J gave up 2 bases and V 1 base, and 14 bases lay outside the gene matches. The CDR3 consists of 19 residues. Looked up from germline, CDR1 is LGHNA and CDR2 is YNFKEQ. CDR3 in amino acids: CASSQGHPGQGGGNTEAFF. The CDR3 DNA reads as TGTGCCAGCAGCCAAGGGCATCCGGGACAGGGTGGCGGAAACACTGAAGCTTTCTTT.

The chain has TRBV28 and TRBJ2-5; the D gene is possibly TRBD2 (6 bases). Germline lookup yields CDR1 MDHEN and CDR2 SYDVKM. V was pared by 4 bases and J by 5 bases, with 14 bases between. This CDR3 region has 14 residues. CDR3 sequence (DNA): TGTGCCAGCAGTTCGGGACTCCGGTCCGAGACCCAGTACTTC. It yields the protein CASSSGLRSETQYF.

The chain uses TRBV4-3 and TRBJ2-1; the D gene is possibly TRBD2 (6 bases). The CDR3 totals 16 residues. CDR1 is LGHNA, CDR2 YSLEER, per germline. V dropped 1 base and J dropped 6 bases, with 16 bases sitting between them. The CDR3 coding sequence is TGCGCCAGCAGCCAAGTCCCCGTCCTGGGGGGCAATGAGCAGTTCTTC. It codes for CASSQVPVLGGNEQFF.

V and J are TRBV5-4 and TRBJ1-2; TRBD1 agrees at 8 bases. The CDR3 extends over 16 amino acids. Germline V CDR1 and CDR2: SGHNT, YYREEE (reference sequence). With 4 bases clipped from V and 4 bases from J, the junction kept 12 bases outside the gene matches. The CDR3 nucleotides are TGTGCCAGCAGCAACCTAGACAGGGGATTGAGCTATGGCTACACCTTC. Its translation: CASSNLDRGLSYGYTF.

The rearrangement uses TRBV28 and TRBJ2-3; 7 positions match TRBD1. Germline V gene data show CDR1 as MDHEN and CDR2 as SYDVKM. The CDR3 is made up of 17 amino acids. J was trimmed by 3 bases and V by 4 bases; bases with no gene match: 13. The CDR3 is CASSSWTGDVGTDTQYF. For the CDR3, the DNA is TGTGCCAGCAGTTCGTGGACAGGAGATGTGGGAACAGATACGCAGTATTTT.

The V call is TRBV16, the J call TRBJ2-1, with D tentatively TRBD1 (6 bases). V was clipped by 0 bases and J by 8 bases, with 11 bases between them. The CDR3 runs to 14 residues. The germline V gene encodes CDR1 KGHSY and CDR2 FQNENV. This CDR3 is CASSQSNRAHEQFF. CDR3 DNA: TGTGCCAGCAGCCAATCGAACAGGGCCCATGAGCAGTTCTTC.

The chain has TRBV7-8 and TRBJ1-1, with D possibly being TRBD1 (5 bases). Germline CDR1 SGHVS, CDR2 FQNEAQ. This CDR3 contains 14 residues. V was trimmed by 2 bases and J by 5 bases, leaving 12 bases between them. CDR3 sequence: CASSLRGSGTEAFF. Written as DNA, the CDR3 is TGTGCCAGCAGCTTAAGGGGTTCGGGTACTGAAGCTTTCTTT.

This clone was recorded once. The rearrangement links TRBV30 to TRBJ1-2; possible D gene TRBD1, 5 bases. With 0 bases removed from V and 3 bases from J, the gap between germline ends came to 14 bases. The germline CDR1 and CDR2 sequences are GTSNPN and SVGIG (reference sequence). CDR3 length: 15 residues. The CDR3 spells CAWSVIGQGDYGYTF. CDR3 bases: TGTGCCTGGAGTGTAATAGGCCAGGGTGACTATGGCTACACCTTC.

The rearrangement links TRBV5-6 to TRBJ1-4; D is perhaps TRBD1 (5 bases). From germline, CDR1 is SGHDT and CDR2 YYEEEE. The V end was cut by 1 base, the J end by 3 bases, with 13 bases between. This CDR3 spans 16 amino acids. Here the CDR3 reads CASSLFGGWANEKLFF. CDR3 bases: TGTGCCAGCAGCTTGTTCGGGGGTTGGGCTAATGAAAAACTGTTTTTT.

The V and J genes are TRBV19 and TRBJ2-1; TRBD2 matches at 8 bases. Unmatched junction bases numbered 3, after V lost 3 bases and J lost 14 bases. Germline CDR1 LNHDA, CDR2 SQIVND (reference sequence). The CDR3 runs to 11 residues. The CDR3 region is CASSMGTREFF. CDR3 coding DNA: TGTGCCAGTAGTATGGGGACTAGGGAGTTCTTC.

This chain uses TRBV21-1 with TRBJ1-2; the D call of TRBD1 is as the table states it, not checked on the DNA. TRBV21-1 is a listed pseudogene. CDR3 length: 18 residues. The CDR3 loop is CASSKGTGGLATRYGYTF. CDR3 coding DNA: TGTGCCAGCAGCAAAGGGACAGGGGGCTTGGCGACCCGCTATGGCTACACCTTC.

There are a few counts of this clone. J is TRBJ2-6 and V is TRBV5-3; the match to TRBD1 covers 8 bases. TRBV5-3 is assigned to the ORF class and has an uncertain function. With V trimmed by 4 bases and J by 3 bases, 12 bases remained unmatched. This CDR3 is built from 18 residues. CDR3 sequence (DNA): TGTGCCAGAAGCCCCCCCGACAGGGGTATAGGTGGGGCCAACGTCCTGACTTTC. Translation gives CARSPPDRGIGGANVLTF.

The rearrangement joins TRBV28 to TRBJ1-2; no definite D call. Looked up from germline, CDR1 is MDHEN and CDR2 is SYDVKM. The V gene lost 7 bases and the J gene lost 8 bases, with 8 bases spanning the gap. This CDR3 is built from 10 residues. The CDR3 loop reads CASMRGGYTF. The CDR3 DNA reads TGTGCCAGCATGCGAGGGGGCTACACCTTC.

The chain has TRBV7-8 and TRBJ2-1; 11 nucleotides align to TRBD2. Germline lookup yields CDR1 SGHVS and CDR2 FQNEAQ. This CDR3 region has 17 residues. Trimming took 0 bases from V and 9 from J; bases not matched to a gene: 10. CDR3 DNA: TGTGCCAGCAGCTTAGCGCAGGCTAGCGGGAGGCAGGGTGAGCAGTTCTTC. Protein product: CASSLAQASGRQGEQFF.

This clone was observed a single time. The chain has TRBV19 and TRBJ2-1; 10 nucleotides match TRBD1. With V trimmed by 4 bases and J by 8 bases, 11 bases remained unmatched. Germline loops: CDR1 LNHDA, CDR2 SQIVND (reference sequence). CDR3 length: 16 residues. The CDR3 sequence is CASSTRQGARSDEQFF. Here the CDR3 DNA reads TGTGCCAGTAGTACCCGACAGGGGGCGCGGTCCGATGAGCAGTTCTTC.

The chain is built from TRBV9 and TRBJ1-2; 8 bases are shared with TRBD1. V was clipped by 3 bases and J by 4 bases; unmatched bases: 5. The CDR3 is made up of 14 amino acids. CDR1 is SGDLS, CDR2 YYNGEE, per germline. The CDR3 loop reads CASSEAGGPYGYTF. DNA of the CDR3: TGTGCCAGCAGCGAAGCAGGGGGCCCCTATGGCTACACCTTC.

This sequence joins TRBV10-1 and TRBJ1-1, with a tentative D call TRBD1 (6 bases). Germline V gene sequence: CDR1 WNHNN, CDR2 SYGVQD (reference sequence). The ends were cut back, 6 bases at V and 10 bases at J, with 15 bases in the middle. This CDR3 is 12 amino acids long. The CDR3 nucleotides are TGCGCCAGCAGCCTCCAGGGGTCGCTAGCTTTCTTT. Translating it yields CASSLQGSLAFF.

The chain recombines TRBV25-1 with TRBJ1-1; a weak D match, TRBD1 (5 bases). CDR3 length: 12 residues. Germline V gene data show CDR1 as MGHDK and CDR2 as SYGVNS. Trimming shortened V by 8 bases and J by 4 bases, and 11 bases separated the two germline ends. The CDR3 DNA follows: TGTGCCAGCGGGGGGGGGAGCACTGAAGCTTTCTTT. This gives the protein CASGGGSTEAFF.

This chain links TRBV6-1 with TRBJ2-7; D is unresolved. V shed 3 bases and J shed 6 bases, with 6 bases lying between them. The CDR3 has 11 amino acids. CDR1 is MNHNS and CDR2 is SASEGT in the germline V gene. In nucleotides, the CDR3 is TGTGCCAGCAGTGATGGAGTCGAGCAGTACTTC. It codes for CASSDGVEQYF.

This chain uses TRBV5-1 with TRBJ2-3; TRBD2 agrees at 11 bases. Germline V gene lookup returns CDR1 SGHRS and CDR2 YFSETQ. The CDR3 is 16 amino acids. V shed 2 bases and J 1 base; nucleotides not matched to a gene: 3. The CDR3: CASSFLAGGGTDTQYF. The CDR3 DNA follows: TGCGCCAGCAGCTTCCTAGCGGGAGGTGGCACAGATACGCAGTATTTT.

This clone occurred once. The chain combines TRBV9 with TRBJ2-7; 11 bases fit TRBD2. Trimming at V came to 3 bases and at J to 6 bases, leaving 11 bases not matched to a gene. CDR1 SGDLS and CDR2 YYNGEE come from the germline V gene. CDR3 length: 16 amino acids. DNA for the CDR3: TGTGCCAGCAGCGCCGGAACCGGGACTAGCGGAGTCGAGCAGTACTTC. Its translation is CASSAGTGTSGVEQYF.

V and J are TRBV28 and TRBJ1-2; the D is unclear. CDR1 is MDHEN, CDR2 SYDVKM, per germline. The CDR3 totals 17 residues. Trimming pared 6 bases from V and 4 bases from J, leaving 24 bases between. Written as DNA, the CDR3 is TGTGCCAGCAGGCCCCCCCCGGCTCGGGATCGGGGCTATGGCTACACCTTC. Amino acids: CASRPPPARDRGYGYTF.